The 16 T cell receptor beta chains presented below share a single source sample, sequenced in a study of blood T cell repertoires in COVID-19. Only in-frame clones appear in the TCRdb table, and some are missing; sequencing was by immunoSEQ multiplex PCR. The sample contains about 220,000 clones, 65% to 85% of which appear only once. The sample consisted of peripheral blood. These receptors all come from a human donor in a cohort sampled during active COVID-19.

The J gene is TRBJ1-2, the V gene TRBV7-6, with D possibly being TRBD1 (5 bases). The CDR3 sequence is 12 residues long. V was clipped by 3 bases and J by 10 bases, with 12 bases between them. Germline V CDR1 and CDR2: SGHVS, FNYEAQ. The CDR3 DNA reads TGTGCCAGCAGCTTGGCGACAGAGCCCTACACCTTC. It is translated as CASSLATEPYTF.

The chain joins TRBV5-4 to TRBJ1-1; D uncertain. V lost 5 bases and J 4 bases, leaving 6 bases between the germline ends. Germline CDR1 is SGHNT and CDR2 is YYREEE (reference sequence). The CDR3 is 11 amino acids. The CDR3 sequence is CASSYSTEAFF. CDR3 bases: TGTGCCAGCAGTTACAGCACTGAAGCTTTCTTT.

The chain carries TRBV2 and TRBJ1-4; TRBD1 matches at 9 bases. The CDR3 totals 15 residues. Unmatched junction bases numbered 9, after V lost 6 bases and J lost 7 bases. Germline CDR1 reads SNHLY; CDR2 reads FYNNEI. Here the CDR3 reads CASRVQGAWGEKLFF. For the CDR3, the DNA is TGTGCCAGCAGAGTACAGGGGGCTTGGGGTGAAAAACTGTTTTTT.

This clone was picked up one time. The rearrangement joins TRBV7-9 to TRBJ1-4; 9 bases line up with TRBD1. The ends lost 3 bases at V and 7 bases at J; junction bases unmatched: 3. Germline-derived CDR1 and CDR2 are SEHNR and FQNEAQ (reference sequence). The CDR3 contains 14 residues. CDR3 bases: TGTGCCAGCAGCTTGACAGGGGGAAGTGAAAAACTGTTTTTT. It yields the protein CASSLTGGSEKLFF.

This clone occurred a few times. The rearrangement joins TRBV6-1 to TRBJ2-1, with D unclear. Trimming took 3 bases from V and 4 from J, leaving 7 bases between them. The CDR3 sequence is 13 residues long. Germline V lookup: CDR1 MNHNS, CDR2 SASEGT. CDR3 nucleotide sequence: TGTGCCAGCAGTGATGGGCCTTACAATGAGCAGTTCTTC. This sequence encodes CASSDGPYNEQFF.

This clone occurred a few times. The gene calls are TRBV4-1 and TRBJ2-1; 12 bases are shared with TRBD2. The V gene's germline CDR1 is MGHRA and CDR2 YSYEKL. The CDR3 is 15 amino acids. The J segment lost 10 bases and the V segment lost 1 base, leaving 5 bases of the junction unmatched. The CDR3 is CASSQGLAGVGEQFF. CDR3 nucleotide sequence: TGCGCCAGCAGCCAAGGACTAGCGGGAGTCGGGGAGCAGTTCTTC.

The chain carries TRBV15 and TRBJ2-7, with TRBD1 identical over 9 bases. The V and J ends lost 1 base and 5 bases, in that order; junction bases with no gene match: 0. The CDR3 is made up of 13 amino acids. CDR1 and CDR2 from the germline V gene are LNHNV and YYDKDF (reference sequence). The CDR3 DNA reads TGTGCCACCAGCAGAGGGACAGGGGACGAGCAGTACTTC. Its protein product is CATSRGTGDEQYF.

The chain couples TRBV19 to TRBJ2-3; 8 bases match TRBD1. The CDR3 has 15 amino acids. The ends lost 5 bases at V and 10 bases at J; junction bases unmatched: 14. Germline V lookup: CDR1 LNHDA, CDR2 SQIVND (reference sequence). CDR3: CASSPLAGTGLAQYF. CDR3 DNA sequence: TGTGCCAGTAGTCCTCTAGCCGGGACAGGACTGGCGCAGTATTTT.

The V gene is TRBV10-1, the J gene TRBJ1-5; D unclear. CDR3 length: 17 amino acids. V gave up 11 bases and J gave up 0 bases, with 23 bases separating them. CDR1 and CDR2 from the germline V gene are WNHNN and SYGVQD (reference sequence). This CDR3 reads CAQSGELPGYSNQPQHF. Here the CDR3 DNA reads TGCGCCCAATCCGGCGAACTTCCAGGATATAGCAATCAGCCCCAGCATTTT.

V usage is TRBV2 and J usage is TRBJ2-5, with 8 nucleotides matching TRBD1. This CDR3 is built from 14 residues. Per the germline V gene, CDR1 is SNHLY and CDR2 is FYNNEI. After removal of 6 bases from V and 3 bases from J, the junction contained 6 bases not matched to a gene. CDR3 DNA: TGTGCCAGCAGACGGACAGGGACCGAAGAGACCCAGTACTTC. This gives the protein CASRRTGTEETQYF.

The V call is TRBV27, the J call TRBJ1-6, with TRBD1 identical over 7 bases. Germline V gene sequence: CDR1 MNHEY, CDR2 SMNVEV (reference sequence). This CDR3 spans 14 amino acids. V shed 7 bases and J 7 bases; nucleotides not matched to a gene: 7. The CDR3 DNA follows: TGTGCCAGCACCCCAGGGGGGAGGAATTCACCCCTCCACTTT. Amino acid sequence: CASTPGGRNSPLHF.

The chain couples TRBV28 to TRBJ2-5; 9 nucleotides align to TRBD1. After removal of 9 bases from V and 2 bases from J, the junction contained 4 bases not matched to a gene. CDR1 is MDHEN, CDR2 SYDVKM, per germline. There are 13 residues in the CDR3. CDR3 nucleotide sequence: TGTGCCAGTGGGACAGGGTTTCAAGAGACCCAGTACTTC. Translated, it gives CASGTGFQETQYF.

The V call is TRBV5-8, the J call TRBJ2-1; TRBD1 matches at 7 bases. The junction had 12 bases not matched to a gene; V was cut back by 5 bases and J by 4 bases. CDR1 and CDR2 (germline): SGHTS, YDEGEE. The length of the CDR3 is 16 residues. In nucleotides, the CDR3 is TGTGCCAGCAGTCTATCGAGGGGGCTTCTATACAATGAGCAGTTCTTC. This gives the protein CASSLSRGLLYNEQFF.

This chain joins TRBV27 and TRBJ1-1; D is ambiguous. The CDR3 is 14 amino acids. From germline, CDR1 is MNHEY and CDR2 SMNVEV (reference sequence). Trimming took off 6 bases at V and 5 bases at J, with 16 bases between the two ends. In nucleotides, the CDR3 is TGTGCCAGCAGCTTTTCTCACGGAGGGACTGAAGCTTTCTTT. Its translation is CASSFSHGGTEAFF.

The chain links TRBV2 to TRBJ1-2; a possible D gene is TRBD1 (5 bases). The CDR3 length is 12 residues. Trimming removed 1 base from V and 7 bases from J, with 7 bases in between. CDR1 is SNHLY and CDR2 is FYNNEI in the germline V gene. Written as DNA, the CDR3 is TGTGCCAGCAGTGAAGGACAGTCTGGCTACACCTTC. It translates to CASSEGQSGYTF.

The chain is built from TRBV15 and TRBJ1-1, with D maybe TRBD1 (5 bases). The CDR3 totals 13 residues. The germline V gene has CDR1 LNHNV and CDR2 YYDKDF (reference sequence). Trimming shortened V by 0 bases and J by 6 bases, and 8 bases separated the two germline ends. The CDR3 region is CATSRDRGAEAFF. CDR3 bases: TGTGCCACCAGCAGAGATCGGGGGGCTGAAGCTTTCTTT.